Following are 24 T cell receptor beta chains from one sample sequenced in a study of long-term antiretroviral therapy in people with HIV. immunoSEQ v3.0 was run at survey level. Generated by immunoSEQ multiplex PCR, the TCRdb table keeps only in-frame clones and is missing some. The repertoire includes some 43,000 clones, about 89% of them detected once, and about 5% sits in the top ten. Material: unsorted PBMCs, obtained 0.1 years before starting antiretroviral therapy. The receptors come from a woman in her forties or fifties with HIV.

A note on this clone: The conserved phenylalanine or tryptophan normally closing the CDR3 is absent here, so this likely arose from a read error. This sequence joins TRBV30 and TRBJ2-3; no clear D gene. Trimming cost V 1 base and J 6 bases, with 11 bases left between them. This CDR3 is 13 amino acids long. Germline V CDR1 and CDR2: GTSNPN, SVGIG (reference sequence). CDR3 DNA sequence: TGTGCCTGGAGTGCCGTTGCCGCGGATACGCAGTATCTT. Residues: CAWSAVAADTQYL.

V gene TRBV19 combines with J gene TRBJ1-2; 8 bases fit TRBD1. The V gene end was trimmed by 8 bases and the J gene end by 2 bases; junction bases not matched to a gene: 1. The CDR3 has 12 amino acids. Germline CDR1 LNHDA, CDR2 SQIVND (reference sequence). The CDR3 loop reads CASRQGNYGYTF. The CDR3 DNA sequence: TGTGCCAGTCGACAGGGGAACTATGGCTACACCTTC.

The chain employs TRBV30 and TRBJ1-3; no clear D. The CDR3 is made up of 13 amino acids. V was shortened by 1 base and J by 4 bases, with 8 bases between the two germline ends. Per germline, CDR1 GTSNPN and CDR2 SVGIG (reference sequence). Here the CDR3 DNA reads TGTGCCTGGAGTGCATCTAAAGGAAACACCATATATTTT. Translation gives CAWSASKGNTIYF.

V and J are TRBV5-1 and TRBJ2-1; 9 bases are shared with TRBD1. CDR1 is SGHRS and CDR2 is YFSETQ in the germline V gene. The CDR3 is 15 residues long. V lost 6 bases, J lost 2 bases, and 6 bases stayed unmatched. CDR3 protein: CASTEGQGPYNEQFF. In nucleotides, the CDR3 is TGCGCCAGCACCGAGGGACAGGGTCCCTACAATGAGCAGTTCTTC.

The chain joins TRBV30 to TRBJ1-2; 7 bases line up with TRBD1. The CDR3 length is 13 residues. The germline gives CDR1 GTSNPN, CDR2 SVGIG (reference sequence). Trimming took 0 bases from V and 7 from J; bases not matched to a gene: 5. DNA for the CDR3: TGTGCCTGGAGTGTGGGTCAGGGGGTTGGCTACACCTTC. This encodes CAWSVGQGVGYTF. The full variable domain, with the rest looked up from reference TRBV30 and TRBJ1-2, is SQTIHQWPATLVQPVGSPLSLECTVEGTSNPNLYWYRQAAGRGLQLLFYSVGIGQISSEVPQNLSASRPQDRQFILSSKKLLLSDSGFYLCAWSVGQGVGYTFGSGTRLTVV.

Only one count was recorded for this clone. The chain combines TRBV2 with TRBJ2-3; D gene uncertain. The CDR3 covers 14 residues. V lost 7 bases and J lost 0, with 11 bases in between. CDR1 SNHLY and CDR2 FYNNEI come from the germline V gene. The CDR3 here is CASNGRISTDTQYF. CDR3 nucleotide sequence: TGTGCCAGCAATGGCAGGATAAGCACAGATACGCAGTATTTT.

The gene calls are TRBV6-5 and TRBJ1-1; no definite D call. Germline V gives CDR1 MNHEY, CDR2 SVGAGI. With 8 bases removed from V and 3 bases from J, the gap between germline ends came to 19 bases. The CDR3 consists of 15 residues. The CDR3 is CASREGGYLDTEAFF. For the CDR3, the DNA is TGTGCCAGCCGGGAAGGAGGGTATCTGGACACTGAAGCTTTCTTT.

The genes are TRBV5-6 and TRBJ2-3, with 8 bases lining up with TRBD1. V shed 2 bases, J shed 0 bases, and the junction held 2 bases outside the gene matches. The CDR3 sequence is 15 residues long. Germline-derived CDR1 and CDR2 are SGHDT and YYEEEE. The CDR3 nucleotides read TGTGCCAGCAGCTTTACAGGGGGGAGCACAGATACGCAGTATTTT. Encoded protein: CASSFTGGSTDTQYF. Drawing the rest from reference TRBV5-6 and TRBJ2-3, the complete variable domain is DAGVTQSPTHLIKTRGQQVTLRCSPKSGHDTVSWYQQALGQGPQFIFQYYEEEERQRGNFPDRFSGHQFPNYSSELNVNALLLGDSALYLCASSFTGGSTDTQYFGPGTRLTVL.

The rearrangement uses TRBV2 and TRBJ2-6; 9 nucleotides line up with TRBD1. The CDR3 has 14 residues. From germline, CDR1 is SNHLY and CDR2 FYNNEI. V lost 8 bases and J lost 10; bases outside the gene matches: 9. The CDR3: CASGGTGKRNVLTF. The CDR3 nucleotides read TGTGCCAGCGGTGGGACAGGGAAAAGAAACGTCCTGACTTTC.

The rearrangement joins TRBV18 to TRBJ2-1; 13 bases match TRBD2. Germline-derived CDR1 and CDR2 are KGHSH and LQKENI. The trim removed 3 bases at V and 4 bases at J, leaving 3 bases unmatched. There are 16 residues in the CDR3. CDR3 DNA: TGTGCCAGCTCACCGGGACTAGCGGGGATATACAATGAGCAGTTCTTC. Translated, it gives CASSPGLAGIYNEQFF.

The chain carries TRBV19 and TRBJ1-5; maybe TRBD1 (5 bases). V gave up 3 bases and J gave up 0 bases, with 15 bases separating them. The CDR3 length is 17 residues. The germline V gene encodes CDR1 LNHDA and CDR2 SQIVND (reference sequence). The CDR3 coding sequence is TGTGCCAGTAGTATTGGAAGGGGTAAAGTTAGCAATCAGCCCCAGCATTTT. Translated: CASSIGRGKVSNQPQHF.

V is TRBV7-9 and J is TRBJ2-1, with 8 positions matching TRBD1. V was pared by 5 bases and J by 3 bases, with 6 bases of the junction left unmatched. CDR3 length equals 15 residues. The germline V gene encodes CDR1 SEHNR and CDR2 FQNEAQ (reference sequence). CDR3 bases: TGTGCCAGCAGCCCTGACAGGGGAGTCTACAATGAGCAGTTCTTC. Translated: CASSPDRGVYNEQFF.

The chain links TRBV7-2 to TRBJ2-7; possible D gene TRBD1, 5 bases. There are 15 residues in the CDR3. V dropped 1 base and J dropped 2 bases, with 12 bases sitting between them. CDR1 SGHTA and CDR2 FQGNSA come from the germline V gene. DNA of the CDR3: TGTGCCAGCAGCTTAGTAGGGCAGGGCCCCTACGAGCAGTACTTC. Translated, it gives CASSLVGQGPYEQYF. The full variable domain, completed using reference TRBV7-2 and TRBJ2-7, is GAGVSQSPSNKVTEKGKDVELRCDPISGHTALYWYRQSLGQGLEFLIYFQGNSAPDKSGLPSDRFSAERTGGSVSTLTIQRTQQEDSAVYLCASSLVGQGPYEQYFGPGTRLTVT.

The chain recombines TRBV19 with TRBJ1-3; no clear D. V was pared by 5 bases and J by 0 bases, with 8 bases between. The length of the CDR3 is 14 residues. Germline CDR1 is LNHDA and CDR2 is SQIVND (reference sequence). The CDR3 loop reads CASSWSSSGNTIYF. The CDR3 DNA reads as TGTGCCAGTAGTTGGTCCAGCTCTGGAAACACCATATATTTT. Full variable domain (missing parts from reference TRBV19 and TRBJ1-3): DGGITQSPKYLFRKEGQNVTLSCEQNLNHDAMYWYRQDPGQGLRLIYYSQIVNDFQKGDIAEGYSVSREKKESFPLTVTSAQKNPTAFYLCASSWSSSGNTIYFGEGSWLTVV.

This sequence joins TRBV18 and TRBJ2-1, with a possible D match to TRBD1 (6 bases). V lost 3 bases and J 2 bases, leaving 17 bases between the germline ends. The CDR3 covers 17 residues. Germline assignment: CDR1 KGHSH and CDR2 LQKENI. As DNA, the CDR3 is TGTGCCAGCTCACCCGAGATGATCAGGACAGCCTACAATGAGCAGTTCTTC. Amino acids: CASSPEMIRTAYNEQFF.

This clone was detected only a few times. The chain links TRBV10-1 to TRBJ2-1; TRBD1 or TRBD2 may be the D gene (5 bases each). CDR3 length: 15 residues. The germline V and J ends were trimmed by 6 bases and 0 bases, with 12 bases remaining between them. CDR1 and CDR2 (germline): WNHNN, SYGVQD (reference sequence). In nucleotides, the CDR3 is TGCGCCAGCAGAAGGGACCAGAGCTCCTACAATGAGCAGTTCTTC. The encoded protein is CASRRDQSSYNEQFF.

This chain uses TRBV27 with TRBJ1-2; D might be TRBD1 (6 bases). The ends were cut back, 4 bases at V and 4 bases at J, with 16 bases in the middle. CDR3 length equals 15 residues. Germline-derived CDR1 and CDR2 are MNHEY and SMNVEV (reference sequence). The CDR3 DNA is TGTGCCAGCAGTTCCGCCAGCAGGGGACCCTATGGCTACACCTTC. Amino acid sequence: CASSSASRGPYGYTF.

The CDR3 bases are TGTGCCATCACTAAGGACAGGGGGGACGGGGAGCTGTTTTTT. Translated, it gives CAITKDRGDGELFF. The rearrangement joins TRBV10-3 to TRBJ2-2, with 10 bases identical to TRBD1. Losses at the gene ends were 7 bases for V and 7 bases for J; bases not matched to a gene: 6. The CDR3 spans 14 residues. The V gene's germline CDR1 is ENHRY and CDR2 SYGVKD.

This chain connects TRBV6-5 to TRBJ2-5; D is unresolved. V was pared by 2 bases and J by 5 bases, with 9 bases between. The CDR3 has 13 amino acids. The germline V gene encodes CDR1 MNHEY and CDR2 SVGAGI. CDR3 sequence (DNA): TGTGCCAGCAGTTACCGTAAGGACGAGACCCAGTACTTC. It yields the protein CASSYRKDETQYF.

This clone was recorded once. The genes are TRBV4-1 and TRBJ2-3; no clear D. The CDR3 is 14 residues long. V was shortened by 1 base and J by 2 bases, with 7 bases between the two germline ends. Germline values: CDR1 MGHRA, CDR2 YSYEKL. The CDR3 loop reads CASSQVAFTDTQYF. The CDR3 region has the DNA TGCGCCAGCAGCCAAGTGGCCTTCACAGATACGCAGTATTTT.

The chain has TRBV2 and TRBJ2-7, with 7 positions matching TRBD2. The CDR3 is made up of 14 amino acids. Germline CDR1 and CDR2: SNHLY and FYNNEI. The V gene end was trimmed by 9 bases and the J gene end by 2 bases; junction bases not matched to a gene: 10. Written as DNA, the CDR3 is TGTGCCAGTCAAAAGGGAGGGGCCACCTACGAGCAGTACTTC. This gives the protein CASQKGGATYEQYF. Drawing the rest from reference TRBV2 and TRBJ2-7, the complete variable domain is EPEVTQTPSHQVTQMGQEVILRCVPISNHLYFYWYRQILGQKVEFLVSFYNNEISEKSEIFDDQFSVERPDGSNFTLKIRSTKLEDSAMYFCASQKGGATYEQYFGPGTRLTVT.

The chain uses TRBV11-3 and TRBJ2-2; D could derive from TRBD1 or TRBD2 (5 bases each). Trimming shortened V by 5 bases and J by 2 bases, and 15 bases separated the two germline ends. CDR3 length: 16 amino acids. Germline CDR1 and CDR2: SGHNT and YENEEA. This CDR3 reads CASSRTGTANTGELFF. The CDR3 coding sequence is TGTGCCAGCAGCAGGACCGGGACGGCAAACACCGGGGAGCTGTTTTTT.

This clone showed up just a few times. The V call is TRBV6-1, the J call TRBJ1-3, with TRBD1 matching 9 bases. The CDR3 consists of 14 residues. Germline loops: CDR1 MNHNS, CDR2 SASEGT. Trimming cost V 6 bases and J 4 bases; bases outside gene matches: 4. CDR3 in DNA: TGTGCCAGCAGGGGGACAGGGAAAGGAAACACCATATATTTT. This codes for CASRGTGKGNTIYF.

This clone was seen only a few times. The rearrangement links TRBV4-2 to TRBJ1-6; D possibly corresponds to TRBD1 (6 bases). The germline CDR1 and CDR2 sequences are LGHNA and YNFKEQ. V lost 0 bases to trimming and J lost 5 bases, with 14 bases between them. This CDR3 has 17 amino acids. CDR3 amino acids: CASSQDPARTDNSPLHF. Here the CDR3 DNA reads TGTGCCAGCAGCCAAGATCCCGCCCGGACAGATAATTCACCCCTCCACTTT.